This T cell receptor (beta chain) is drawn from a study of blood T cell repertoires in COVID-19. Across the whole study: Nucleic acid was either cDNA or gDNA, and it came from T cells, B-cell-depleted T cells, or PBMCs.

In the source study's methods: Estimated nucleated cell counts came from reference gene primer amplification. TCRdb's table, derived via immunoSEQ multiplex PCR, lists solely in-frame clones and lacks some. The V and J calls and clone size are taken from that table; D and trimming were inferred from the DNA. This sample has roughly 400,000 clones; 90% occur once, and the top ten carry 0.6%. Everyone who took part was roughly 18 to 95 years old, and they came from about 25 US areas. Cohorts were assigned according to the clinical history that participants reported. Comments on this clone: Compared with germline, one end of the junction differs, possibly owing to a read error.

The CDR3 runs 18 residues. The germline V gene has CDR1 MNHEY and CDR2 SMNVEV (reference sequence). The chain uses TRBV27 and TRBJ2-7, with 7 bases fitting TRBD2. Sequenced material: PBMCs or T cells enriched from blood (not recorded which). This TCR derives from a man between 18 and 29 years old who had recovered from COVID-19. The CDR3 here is CASSRGGAGRVISDEQYF. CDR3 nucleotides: TGTGCCAGCAGCCGCGGGGGAGCGGGGAGGGTGATCTCCGACGAGCAGTACTTC.